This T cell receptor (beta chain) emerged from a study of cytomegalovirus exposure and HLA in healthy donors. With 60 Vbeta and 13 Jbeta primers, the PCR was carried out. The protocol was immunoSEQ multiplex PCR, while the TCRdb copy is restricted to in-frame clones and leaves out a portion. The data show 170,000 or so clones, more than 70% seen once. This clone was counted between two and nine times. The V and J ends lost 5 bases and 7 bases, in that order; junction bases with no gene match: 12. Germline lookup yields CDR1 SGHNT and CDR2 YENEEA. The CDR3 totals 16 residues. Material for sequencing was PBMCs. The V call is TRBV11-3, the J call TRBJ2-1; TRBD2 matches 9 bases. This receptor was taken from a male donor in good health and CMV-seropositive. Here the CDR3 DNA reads TGTGCCAGCAGCCCAATAGCGGGAGCAATGGAAAATGAGCAGTTCTTC. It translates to CASSPIAGAMENEQFF. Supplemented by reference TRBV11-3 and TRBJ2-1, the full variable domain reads EAGVVQSPRYKIIEKKQPVAFWCNPISGHNTLYWYLQNLGQGPELLIRYENEEAVDDSQLPKDRFSAERLKGVDSTLKIQPAELGDSAVYLCASSPIAGAMENEQFFGPGTRLTVL.